This TCR beta chain came from a study of identical twins. Healthy Caucasians, and only they, were the donors. Remarks on this clonotype: Its antigen is not known.

Overall study findings and caveats: Conclusions came from cross-sectional statistical analysis, not from following the same donors. Beta out-of-frame sequences displayed a weaker excess of sharing between twins.

The junction had 11 bases not matched to a gene; V was cut back by 5 bases and J by 7 bases. The CDR3 contains 15 residues. Per the germline V gene, CDR1 is SEHNR and CDR2 is FQNEAQ (reference sequence). Unique molecular identifiers were present on the cDNA, which also gained a universal primer site by template switching. TCRdb re-called the 5' RACE reads through MiXCR, storing one row per CDR3 protein. The sample has 450,000 to 600,000 distinct CDR3 sequences; under 25% are singletons. These data were likewise used in another study, on yellow fever vaccine responses in identical twins.

This rearrangement joins TRBV7-9 to TRBJ2-1; 7 bases are shared with TRBD1. This receptor was identified in a woman between 18 and 29 years old in good health. The sequenced material came from CD4+ T cells sorted from blood. The DNA for the CDR3 is TGTGCCAGCAGCCTATCGGGACAGCCTTGGAATGAGCAGTTCTTC. Translation: CASSLSGQPWNEQFF. Full variable domain (remainder filled in from reference TRBV7-9 and TRBJ2-1): DTGVSQNPRHKITKRGQNVTFRCDPISEHNRLYWYRQTLGQGPEFLTYFQNEAQLEKSRLLSDRFSAERPKGSFSTLEIQRTEQGDSAMYLCASSLSGQPWNEQFFGPGTRLTVL.